This T cell receptor beta chain was observed in a study of shared clonotypes between healthy human individuals. Notes on the study in general: The authors sampled blood alone, and tissue repertoires likely differ.

Some clones are missing from TCRdb's copy, which holds only in-frame ones; the method was immunoSEQ multiplex PCR. Among hundreds of thousands of clones listed, roughly four fifths were seen once. Genomic DNA for unsorted samples was obtained from about 88 million PBMCs. Per germline, CDR1 GTSNPN and CDR2 SVGIG (reference sequence). This CDR3 contains 15 residues. Trimming took 5 bases from V and 1 from J; bases not matched to a gene: 8. A note on this clone: Its antigen is currently unknown.

This sequence joins TRBV30 and TRBJ1-1; TRBD1 aligns across 9 bases. The TCR comes from a woman in her thirties or forties in good health. Some clones in this sample may be carry-over from other donors' samples. Sequenced: PBMCs. DNA of the CDR3: TGTGCCTGGGCATTACAGGGGGCTGAGAACACTGAAGCTTTCTTT. The encoded protein is CAWALQGAENTEAFF.